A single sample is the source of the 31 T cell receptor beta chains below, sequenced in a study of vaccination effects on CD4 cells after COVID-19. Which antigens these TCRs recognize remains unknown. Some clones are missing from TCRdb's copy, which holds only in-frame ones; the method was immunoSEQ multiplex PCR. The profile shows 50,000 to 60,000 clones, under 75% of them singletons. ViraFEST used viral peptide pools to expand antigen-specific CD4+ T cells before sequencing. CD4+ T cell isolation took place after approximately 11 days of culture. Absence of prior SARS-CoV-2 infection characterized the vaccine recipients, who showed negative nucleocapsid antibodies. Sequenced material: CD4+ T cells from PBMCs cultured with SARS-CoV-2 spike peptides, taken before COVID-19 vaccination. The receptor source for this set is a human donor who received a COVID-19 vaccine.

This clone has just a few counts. CDR3 sequence: CASRRGSHGNQPQHF. The DNA of the CDR3 is TGTGCCAGCAGAAGGGGCTCCCATGGCAATCAGCCCCAGCATTTT. J is TRBJ1-5 and V is TRBV6-5; D may be TRBD1 (5 bases). Germline loops: CDR1 MNHEY, CDR2 SVGAGI. V lost 6 bases, J lost 2 bases, and 14 bases lay in between. The CDR3 extends over 15 amino acids.

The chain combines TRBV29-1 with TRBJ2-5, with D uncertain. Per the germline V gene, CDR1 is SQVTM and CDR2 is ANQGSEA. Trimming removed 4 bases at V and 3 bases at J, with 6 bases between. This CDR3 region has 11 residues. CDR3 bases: TGCAGCGTTGCCCCTAAAGAGACCCAGTACTTC. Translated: CSVAPKETQYF.

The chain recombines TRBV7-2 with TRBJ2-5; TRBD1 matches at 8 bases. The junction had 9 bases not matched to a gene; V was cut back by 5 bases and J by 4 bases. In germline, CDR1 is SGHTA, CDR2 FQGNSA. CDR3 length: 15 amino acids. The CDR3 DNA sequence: TGTGCCAGCAGCCCTAACGCAGGGGGCGGAGAGACCCAGTACTTC. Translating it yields CASSPNAGGGETQYF.

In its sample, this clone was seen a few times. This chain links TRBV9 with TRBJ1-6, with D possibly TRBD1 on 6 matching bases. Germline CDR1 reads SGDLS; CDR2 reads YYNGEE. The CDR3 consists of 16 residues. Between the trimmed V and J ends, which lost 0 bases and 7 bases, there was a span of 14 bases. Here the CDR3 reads CASSVAGGQGNSPLHF. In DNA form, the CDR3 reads TGTGCCAGCAGCGTAGCGGGGGGTCAGGGGAATTCACCCCTCCACTTT.

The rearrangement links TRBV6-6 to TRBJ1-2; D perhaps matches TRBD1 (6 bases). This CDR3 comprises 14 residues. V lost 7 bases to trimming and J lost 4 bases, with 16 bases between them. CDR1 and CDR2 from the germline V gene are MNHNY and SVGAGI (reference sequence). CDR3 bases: TGTGCCAGCAACCAGAGACAGGCCGGCTATGGCTACACCTTC. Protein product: CASNQRQAGYGYTF.

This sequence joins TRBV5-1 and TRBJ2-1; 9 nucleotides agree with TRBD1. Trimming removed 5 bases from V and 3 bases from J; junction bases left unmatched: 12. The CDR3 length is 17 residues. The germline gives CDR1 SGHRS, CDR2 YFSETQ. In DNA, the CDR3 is TGCGCCAGCAGGATACAACAGGGGGCCGGGGACTACAATGAGCAGTTCTTC. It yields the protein CASRIQQGAGDYNEQFF. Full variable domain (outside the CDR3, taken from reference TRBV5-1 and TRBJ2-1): KAGVTQTPRYLIKTRGQQVTLSCSPISGHRSVSWYQQTPGQGLQFLFEYFSETQRNKGNFPGRFSGRQFSNSRSEMNVSTLELGDSALYLCASRIQQGAGDYNEQFFGPGTRLTVL.

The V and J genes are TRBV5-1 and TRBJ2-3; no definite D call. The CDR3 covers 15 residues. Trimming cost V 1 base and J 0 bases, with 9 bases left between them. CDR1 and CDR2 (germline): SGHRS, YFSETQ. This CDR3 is CASSLSVGSTDTQYF. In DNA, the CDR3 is TGCGCCAGCAGCTTGTCGGTGGGGAGCACAGATACGCAGTATTTT. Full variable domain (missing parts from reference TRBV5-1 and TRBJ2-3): KAGVTQTPRYLIKTRGQQVTLSCSPISGHRSVSWYQQTPGQGLQFLFEYFSETQRNKGNFPGRFSGRQFSNSRSEMNVSTLELGDSALYLCASSLSVGSTDTQYFGPGTRLTVL.

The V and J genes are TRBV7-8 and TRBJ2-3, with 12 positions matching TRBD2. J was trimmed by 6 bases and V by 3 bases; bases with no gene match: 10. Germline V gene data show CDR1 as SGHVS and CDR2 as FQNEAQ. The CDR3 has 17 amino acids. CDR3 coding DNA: TGTGCCAGCAGCTTCCAAACTAGCGGGGGGACAGGGGATACGCAGTATTTT. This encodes CASSFQTSGGTGDTQYF.

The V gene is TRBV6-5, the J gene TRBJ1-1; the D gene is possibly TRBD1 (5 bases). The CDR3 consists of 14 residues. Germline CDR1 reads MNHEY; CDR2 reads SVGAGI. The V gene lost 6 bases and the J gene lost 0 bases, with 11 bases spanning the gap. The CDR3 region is CASRAEGMNTEAFF. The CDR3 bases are TGTGCCAGCAGGGCCGAGGGGATGAACACTGAAGCTTTCTTT.

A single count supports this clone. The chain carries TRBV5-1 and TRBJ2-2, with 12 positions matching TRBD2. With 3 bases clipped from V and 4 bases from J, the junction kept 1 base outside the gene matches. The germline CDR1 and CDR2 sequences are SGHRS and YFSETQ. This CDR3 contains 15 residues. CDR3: CASSWTSGTTGELFF. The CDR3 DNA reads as TGCGCCAGCAGCTGGACTAGCGGGACCACCGGGGAGCTGTTTTTT. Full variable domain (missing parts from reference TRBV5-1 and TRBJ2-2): KAGVTQTPRYLIKTRGQQVTLSCSPISGHRSVSWYQQTPGQGLQFLFEYFSETQRNKGNFPGRFSGRQFSNSRSEMNVSTLELGDSALYLCASSWTSGTTGELFFGEGSRLTVL.

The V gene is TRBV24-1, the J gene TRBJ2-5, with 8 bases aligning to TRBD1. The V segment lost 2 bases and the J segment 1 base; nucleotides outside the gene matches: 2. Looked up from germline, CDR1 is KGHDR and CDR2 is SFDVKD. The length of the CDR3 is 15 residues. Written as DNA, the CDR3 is TGTGCCACCAGTGATTCCGGACAGGGCCAAGAGACCCAGTACTTC. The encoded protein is CATSDSGQGQETQYF.

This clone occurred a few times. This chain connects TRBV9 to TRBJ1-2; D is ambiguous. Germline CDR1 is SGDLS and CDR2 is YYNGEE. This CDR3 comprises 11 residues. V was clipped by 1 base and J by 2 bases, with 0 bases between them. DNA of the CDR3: TGTGCCAGCAGCGTAAACTATGGCTACACCTTC. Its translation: CASSVNYGYTF. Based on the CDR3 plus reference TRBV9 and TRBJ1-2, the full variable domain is DSGVTQTPKHLITATGQRVTLRCSPRSGDLSVYWYQQSLDQGLQFLIQYYNGEERAKGNILERFSAQQFPDLHSELNLSSLELGDSALYFCASSVNYGYTFGSGTRLTVV.

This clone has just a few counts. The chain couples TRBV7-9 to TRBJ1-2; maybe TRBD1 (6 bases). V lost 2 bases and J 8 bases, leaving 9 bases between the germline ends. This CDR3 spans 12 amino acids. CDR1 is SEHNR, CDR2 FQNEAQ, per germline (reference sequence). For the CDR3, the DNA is TGTGCCAGCAGCTTATTCGGGGGCGGCTACACCTTC. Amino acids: CASSLFGGGYTF. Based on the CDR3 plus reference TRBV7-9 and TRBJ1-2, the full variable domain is DTGVSQNPRHKITKRGQNVTFRCDPISEHNRLYWYRQTLGQGPEFLTYFQNEAQLEKSRLLSDRFSAERPKGSFSTLEIQRTEQGDSAMYLCASSLFGGGYTFGSGTRLTVV.

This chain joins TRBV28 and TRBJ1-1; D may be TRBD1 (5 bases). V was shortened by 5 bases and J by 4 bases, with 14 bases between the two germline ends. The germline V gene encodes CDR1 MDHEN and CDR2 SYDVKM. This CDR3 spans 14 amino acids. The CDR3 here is CASSPPARGTEAFF. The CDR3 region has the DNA TGTGCCAGCAGTCCTCCGGCGAGGGGCACTGAAGCTTTCTTT. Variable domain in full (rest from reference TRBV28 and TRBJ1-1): DVKVTQSSRYLVKRTGEKVFLECVQDMDHENMFWYRQDPGLGLRLIYFSYDVKMKEKGDIPEGYSVSREKKERFSLILESASTNQTSMYLCASSPPARGTEAFFGQGTRLTVV.

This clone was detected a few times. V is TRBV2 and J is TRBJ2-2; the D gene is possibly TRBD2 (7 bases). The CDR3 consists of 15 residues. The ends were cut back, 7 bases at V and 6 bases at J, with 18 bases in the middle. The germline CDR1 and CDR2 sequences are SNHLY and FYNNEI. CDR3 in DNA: TGTGCCAGCATCGTCGGGGGGCTGAGAGCCGGGGAGCTGTTTTTT. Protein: CASIVGGLRAGELFF.

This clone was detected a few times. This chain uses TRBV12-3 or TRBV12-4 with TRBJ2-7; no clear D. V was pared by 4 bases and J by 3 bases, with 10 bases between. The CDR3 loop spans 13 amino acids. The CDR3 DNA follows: TGTGCCAGCAGTTCCCTAGAAGGCTACGAGCAGTACTTC. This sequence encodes CASSSLEGYEQYF.

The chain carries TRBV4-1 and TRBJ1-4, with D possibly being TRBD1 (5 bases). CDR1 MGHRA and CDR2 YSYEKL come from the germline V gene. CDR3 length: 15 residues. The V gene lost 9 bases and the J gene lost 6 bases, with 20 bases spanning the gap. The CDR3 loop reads CASRRGGHTDEKLFF. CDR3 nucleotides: TGCGCCAGTCGGCGGGGAGGACACACGGATGAAAAACTGTTTTTT.

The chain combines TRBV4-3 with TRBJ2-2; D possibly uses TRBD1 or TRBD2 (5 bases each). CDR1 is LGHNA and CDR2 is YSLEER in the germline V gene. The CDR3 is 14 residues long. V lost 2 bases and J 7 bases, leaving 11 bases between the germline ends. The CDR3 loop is CASSQNLRGGELFF. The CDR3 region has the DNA TGCGCCAGCAGCCAAAACTTGAGGGGCGGGGAGCTGTTTTTT.

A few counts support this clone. CDR3 bases: TGTGCCAGCAGCCCCGAGGGCCTCTATAATTCACCCCTCCACTTT. It specifies CASSPEGLYNSPLHF. This rearrangement joins TRBV5-7 to TRBJ1-6; the D is unclear. TRBV5-7 belongs to the ORF category, with a function that is uncertain. V was trimmed by 4 bases and J by 3 bases, leaving 11 bases between them. The CDR3 extends over 15 amino acids.

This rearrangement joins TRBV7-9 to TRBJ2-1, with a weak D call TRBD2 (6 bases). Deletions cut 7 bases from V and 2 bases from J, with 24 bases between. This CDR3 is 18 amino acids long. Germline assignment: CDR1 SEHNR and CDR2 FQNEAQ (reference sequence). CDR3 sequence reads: CASTSRRRASGPYNEQFF. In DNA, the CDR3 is TGTGCCAGCACCTCGCGGAGGAGGGCCTCAGGCCCCTACAATGAGCAGTTCTTC.

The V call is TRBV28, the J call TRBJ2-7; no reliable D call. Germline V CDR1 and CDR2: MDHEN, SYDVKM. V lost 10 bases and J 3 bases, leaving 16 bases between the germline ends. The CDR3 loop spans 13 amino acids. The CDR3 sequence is CATRRSAGYEQYF. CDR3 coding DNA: TGTGCCACCAGACGATCCGCCGGCTACGAGCAGTACTTC.

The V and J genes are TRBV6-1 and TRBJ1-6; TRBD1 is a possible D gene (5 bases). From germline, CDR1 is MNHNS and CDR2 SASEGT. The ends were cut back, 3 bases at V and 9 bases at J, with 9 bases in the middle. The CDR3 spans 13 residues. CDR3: CASSDAGLSPLHF. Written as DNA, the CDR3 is TGTGCCAGCAGTGACGCGGGGCTTTCACCCCTCCACTTT.

Here the CDR3 DNA reads TGTGCCAGCCGAGCTCCTGAAGGGGGCAATCAGCCCCAGCATTTT. It codes for CASRAPEGGNQPQHF. V usage is TRBV28 and J usage is TRBJ1-5; a weak D match, TRBD1 (5 bases). CDR3 length: 15 amino acids. Germline V gives CDR1 MDHEN, CDR2 SYDVKM. Trimming stripped 8 bases from V and 2 bases from J, with 16 bases between.

The CDR3 region has the DNA TGTGCCAGCAGTGAAGAGACAGGGCCCTCTGGAAACACCATATATTTT. It translates to CASSEETGPSGNTIYF. This chain uses TRBV6-1 with TRBJ1-3, with 7 bases identical to TRBD1. Germline CDR1 MNHNS, CDR2 SASEGT. The length of the CDR3 is 16 residues. Unmatched junction bases numbered 3, after V lost 1 base and J lost 0 bases.

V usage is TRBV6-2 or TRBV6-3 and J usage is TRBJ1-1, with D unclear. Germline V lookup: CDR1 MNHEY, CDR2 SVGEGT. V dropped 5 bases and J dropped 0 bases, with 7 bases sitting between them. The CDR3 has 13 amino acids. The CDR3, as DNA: TGTGCCAGCAGTGACCAGGTGAACACTGAAGCTTTCTTT. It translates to CASSDQVNTEAFF.

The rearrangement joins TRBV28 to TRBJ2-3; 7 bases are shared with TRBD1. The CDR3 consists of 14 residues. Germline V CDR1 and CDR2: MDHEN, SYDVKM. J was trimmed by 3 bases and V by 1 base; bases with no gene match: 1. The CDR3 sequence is CASSLLDRTDTQYF. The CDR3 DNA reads TGTGCCAGCAGTTTATTGGACAGGACAGATACGCAGTATTTT.

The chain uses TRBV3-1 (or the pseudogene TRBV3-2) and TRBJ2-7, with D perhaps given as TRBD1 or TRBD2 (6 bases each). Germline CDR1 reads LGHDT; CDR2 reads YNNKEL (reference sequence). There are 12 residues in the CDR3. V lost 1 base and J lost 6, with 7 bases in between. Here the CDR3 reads CASSQAGAEQYF. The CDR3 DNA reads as TGTGCCAGCAGCCAAGCGGGGGCCGAGCAGTACTTC.

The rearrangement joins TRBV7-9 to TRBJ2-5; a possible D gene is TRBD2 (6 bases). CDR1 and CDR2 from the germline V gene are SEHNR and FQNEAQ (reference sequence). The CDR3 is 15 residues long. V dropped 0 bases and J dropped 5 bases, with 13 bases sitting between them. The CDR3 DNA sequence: TGTGCCAGCAGCTTAGCGACGGGGGTCGGGGAGACCCAGTACTTC. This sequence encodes CASSLATGVGETQYF.

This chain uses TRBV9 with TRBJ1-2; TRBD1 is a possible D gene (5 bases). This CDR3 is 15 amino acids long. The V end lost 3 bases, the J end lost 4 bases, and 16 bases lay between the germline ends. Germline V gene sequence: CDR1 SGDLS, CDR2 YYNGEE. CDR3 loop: CASSGDMTTVYGYTF. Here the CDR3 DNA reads TGTGCCAGCAGCGGCGACATGACGACAGTCTATGGCTACACCTTC.

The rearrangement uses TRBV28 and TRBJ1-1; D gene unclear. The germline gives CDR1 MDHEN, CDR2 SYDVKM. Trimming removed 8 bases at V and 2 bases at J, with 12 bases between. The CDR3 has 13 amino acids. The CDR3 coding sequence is TGTGCCAGCCTGAAGGACTCCAACACTGAAGCTTTCTTT. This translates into CASLKDSNTEAFF.

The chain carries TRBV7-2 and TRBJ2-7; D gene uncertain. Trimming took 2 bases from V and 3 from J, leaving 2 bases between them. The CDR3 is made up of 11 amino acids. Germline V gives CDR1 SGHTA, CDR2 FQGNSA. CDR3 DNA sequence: TGTGCCAGCAGCTTATTCTACGAGCAGTACTTC. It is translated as CASSLFYEQYF.